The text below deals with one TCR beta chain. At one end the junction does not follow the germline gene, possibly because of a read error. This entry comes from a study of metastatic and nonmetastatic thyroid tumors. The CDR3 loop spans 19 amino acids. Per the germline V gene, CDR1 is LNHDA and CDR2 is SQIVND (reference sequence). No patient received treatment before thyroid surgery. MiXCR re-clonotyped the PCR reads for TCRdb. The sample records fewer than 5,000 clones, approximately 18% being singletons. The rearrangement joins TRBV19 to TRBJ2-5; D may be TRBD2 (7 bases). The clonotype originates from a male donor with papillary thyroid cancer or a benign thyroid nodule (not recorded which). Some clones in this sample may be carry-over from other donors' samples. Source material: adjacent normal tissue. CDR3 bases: TGTGCCAGTAGTTCTCCCCTCGTTGGCGGGGGCCGTGACCAAGGGACCCAGTACTTC. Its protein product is CASSSPLVGGGRDQGTQYF.